In this sample, the clone carrying this T cell receptor beta chain turned up many times. Its antigen is unknown. The data were obtained in a study of regulatory T cells in long-lasting Graves disease. As for time point: newly diagnosed GD, antithyroid drugs for less than 3 months. From RNA extracted from PBMCs, the TCR library was made. Arm-PCR of CDR3 regions and iRepertoire HTBI primers were used to build TCR beta libraries. TCRdb called the multiplex PCR reads again in MiXCR, with one record for every CDR3 protein. Of around 480,000 distinct CDR3 sequences listed, 15% to 20% were seen once; the top ten hold roughly an eighth. Per germline, CDR1 SNHLY and CDR2 FYNNEI. V was pared by 8 bases and J by 7 bases, with 11 bases of the junction left unmatched. The CDR3 loop spans 13 amino acids. Overall study findings and caveats: The study found TRBV28, TRBJ1-2 and TRBJ2-5 favored in persistent disease.

In addition, the sample was reused for a study of T cells in Graves' hyperthyroidism and ophthalmopathy. As that report states: Stable Graves' hyperthyroidism meant no ophthalmopathy progression within 18 months. In blood, most of the thyroid clonotypes expanded above 0.001 were also present. From stable hyperthyroidism, ophthalmopathy was separated by a 13 V-J model.

The sequence derives from a man in his forties with Graves disease. The source was peripheral blood mononuclear cells (PBMCs), collected at new diagnosis, from a patient treated with antithyroid drugs. The V and J genes are TRBV2 and TRBJ2-7; 7 bases map to TRBD1. The CDR3 bases are TGTGCCAGCGAGAGACAGGGCCTGGAGGAGCAGTACTTC. This codes for CASERQGLEEQYF. The full variable domain, rest sourced from reference TRBV2 and TRBJ2-7, is EPEVTQTPSHQVTQMGQEVILRCVPISNHLYFYWYRQILGQKVEFLVSFYNNEISEKSEIFDDQFSVERPDGSNFTLKIRSTKLEDSAMYFCASERQGLEEQYFGPGTRLTVT.